This entry lists 29 T cell receptor beta chains sequenced from one sample in a study of cytomegalovirus exposure and HLA in healthy donors. Clones were read by immunoSEQ multiplex PCR, and TCRdb kept only the in-frame ones, dropping some. Of 110,000 to 150,000 clones detected, 89% appear once; the ten largest clones hold 9%. Sequencing used PBMCs. These receptors were collected from a woman aged 18 to 35 in good health and CMV-seropositive.

This clone was found a few times. The gene calls are TRBV2 and TRBJ1-5; TRBD1 agrees at 9 bases. The CDR3 runs to 14 residues. J was trimmed by 7 bases and V by 6 bases; bases with no gene match: 7. Germline V gene sequence: CDR1 SNHLY, CDR2 FYNNEI. The CDR3 spells CASSNTGGRQPQHF. The CDR3 DNA reads TGTGCCAGCAGCAATACAGGGGGCAGGCAGCCCCAGCATTTT.

J is TRBJ2-5 and V is TRBV13, with 14 positions matching TRBD2. Germline lookup yields CDR1 PRHDT and CDR2 FYEKMQ (reference sequence). Trimming cost V 4 bases and J 5 bases; bases outside gene matches: 6. The CDR3 has 16 amino acids. The CDR3 DNA is TGTGCCAGCAGCTCCAGACTAGCGGGGGGGCCGGAGACCCAGTACTTC. Protein: CASSSRLAGGPETQYF.

V is TRBV15 and J is TRBJ2-7; 9 bases line up with TRBD1. The CDR3 is 15 amino acids. The junction had 4 bases not matched to a gene; V was cut back by 1 base and J by 3 bases. Germline V CDR1 and CDR2: LNHNV, YYDKDF (reference sequence). The CDR3 region has the DNA TGTGCCACCAGCAGAGCACAGGGGGCGGGCTACGAGCAGTACTTC. As protein: CATSRAQGAGYEQYF.

CDR3 DNA sequence: TGTGCCAGTAGACTCCAGGGTTTTACTGGAAACACCATATATTTT. Protein sequence: CASRLQGFTGNTIYF. The chain uses TRBV19 and TRBJ1-3; D perhaps matches TRBD1 (5 bases). Germline V gene lookup returns CDR1 LNHDA and CDR2 SQIVND (reference sequence). V lost 6 bases, J lost 2 bases, and 14 bases lay in between. The CDR3 covers 15 residues.

In its sample, this clone was seen once. CDR3 DNA: TGTGCCAGCAGACCAACGAGGACAGGGGGTTTCGAGGGCTACACCTTC. It specifies CASRPTRTGGFEGYTF. This sequence joins TRBV27 and TRBJ1-2, with TRBD1 identical over 10 bases. The CDR3 loop spans 16 amino acids. V was pared by 6 bases and J by 8 bases, with 15 bases of the junction left unmatched. Germline CDR1 and CDR2: MNHEY and SMNVEV (reference sequence).

The chain employs TRBV4-2 and TRBJ1-2, with D unresolved. Germline CDR1 and CDR2: LGHNA and YNFKEQ. The CDR3 spans 12 residues. Trimming removed 0 bases from V and 5 bases from J, with 4 bases in between. CDR3 coding DNA: TGTGCCAGCAGCCAAGATTCTTATGGCTACACCTTC. Its protein product is CASSQDSYGYTF.

The chain's CDR3 is CASSPGTSGADTQYF. CDR3 sequence (DNA): TGTGCCAGCAGTCCTGGGACTAGCGGGGCAGATACGCAGTATTTT. This sequence joins TRBV27 and TRBJ2-3; TRBD2 aligns across 13 bases. The CDR3 is 15 residues long. J was trimmed by 4 bases and V by 5 bases; bases with no gene match: 3. Germline CDR1 MNHEY, CDR2 SMNVEV (reference sequence).

This chain joins TRBV5-8 and TRBJ1-6; 10 bases agree with TRBD1. V lost 4 bases, J lost 3 bases, and 4 bases stayed unmatched. The V gene's germline CDR1 is SGHTS and CDR2 YDEGEE. The CDR3 length is 16 residues. For the CDR3, the DNA is TGTGCCAGCAGCGTGACAGGGGGCGACTATAATTCACCCCTCCACTTT. Its protein product is CASSVTGGDYNSPLHF.

For the CDR3, the DNA is TGTGCCATCAATCCGGGACTAGCGGGCACCGGGGAGCTGTTTTTT. Protein sequence: CAINPGLAGTGELFF. V is TRBV10-3 and J is TRBJ2-2; 12 bases match TRBD2. The germline V gene encodes CDR1 ENHRY and CDR2 SYGVKD. V shed 7 bases, J shed 4 bases, and the junction held 4 bases outside the gene matches. This CDR3 has 15 amino acids.

V and J are TRBV28 and TRBJ1-2, with 8 bases identical to TRBD1. Trimming at V came to 3 bases and at J to 7 bases, leaving 13 bases not matched to a gene. The length of the CDR3 is 16 residues. Germline CDR1 is MDHEN and CDR2 is SYDVKM. The CDR3 sequence is CASSLTGERVGGGYTF. The CDR3 DNA reads TGTGCCAGCAGTTTGACAGGGGAGCGGGTTGGAGGTGGCTACACCTTC.

V and J are TRBV27 and TRBJ2-5; D might be TRBD1 (5 bases). V lost 5 bases and J lost 0, with 10 bases in between. CDR1 MNHEY and CDR2 SMNVEV come from the germline V gene (reference sequence). This CDR3 region has 14 residues. The CDR3 DNA is TGTGCCAGCAGTCGTAGACAGTACCAAGAGACCCAGTACTTC. It yields the protein CASSRRQYQETQYF.

This clone appeared a single time. The chain uses TRBV28 and TRBJ1-2; no clear D. The CDR3 extends over 12 amino acids. Germline loops: CDR1 MDHEN, CDR2 SYDVKM. The V gene lost 6 bases and the J gene lost 3 bases, with 8 bases spanning the gap. This chain's CDR3 is CASREVDYGYTF. CDR3 DNA: TGTGCCAGCAGAGAGGTGGACTATGGCTACACCTTC.

The rearrangement uses TRBV9 and TRBJ2-5, with TRBD2 matching 7 bases. With 0 bases clipped from V and 1 base from J, the junction kept 6 bases outside the gene matches. Germline CDR1 SGDLS, CDR2 YYNGEE. The CDR3 has 16 amino acids. The CDR3 is CASSVAAGYGQETQYF. CDR3 nucleotides: TGTGCCAGCAGCGTAGCAGCGGGGTACGGCCAAGAGACCCAGTACTTC.

The V call is TRBV5-1, the J call TRBJ1-1; 9 bases fit TRBD1. The germline V gene encodes CDR1 SGHRS and CDR2 YFSETQ. Trimming cost V 3 bases and J 0 bases; bases outside gene matches: 9. The CDR3 is 17 residues long. Written as DNA, the CDR3 is TGCGCCAGCAGCTCGGGACAGGGTTTCGTAATGAACACTGAAGCTTTCTTT. It encodes CASSSGQGFVMNTEAFF.

V and J are TRBV9 and TRBJ2-5, with D tentatively TRBD1 (6 bases). Trimming stripped 3 bases from V and 5 bases from J, with 17 bases between. This CDR3 has 15 residues. CDR1 is SGDLS, CDR2 YYNGEE, per germline. This chain's CDR3 is CASSAQSGEWETQYF. Written as DNA, the CDR3 is TGTGCCAGCAGCGCCCAATCAGGGGAGTGGGAGACCCAGTACTTC.

The rearrangement uses TRBV9 and TRBJ2-3; TRBD2 agrees at 8 bases. CDR3 length: 17 residues. The ends lost 0 bases at V and 7 bases at J; junction bases unmatched: 13. Germline loops: CDR1 SGDLS, CDR2 YYNGEE. The DNA of the CDR3 is TGTGCCAGCAGCGTAGGTGCGGGGGGTAATATCGGAAATACGCAGTATTTT. It is translated as CASSVGAGGNIGNTQYF.

This clone has just one count. The chain has TRBV7-9 and TRBJ2-5; 8 bases agree with TRBD1. V trimming: 1 base; J trimming: 1 base; junction bases outside the gene matches: 8. CDR1 is SEHNR and CDR2 is FQNEAQ in the germline V gene (reference sequence). The length of the CDR3 is 17 residues. The CDR3 DNA reads TGTGCCAGCAGCTTAGGCAGGGGGCCGGGAAGCCAAGAGACCCAGTACTTC. Translated, it gives CASSLGRGPGSQETQYF.

In this sample, this clone turned up once. V is TRBV10-2 and J is TRBJ2-4; D is uncertain. The germline CDR1 and CDR2 sequences are WSHSY and SAAADI. The CDR3 spans 15 residues. Trimming removed 3 bases at V and 1 base at J, with 10 bases between. CDR3 coding DNA: TGCGCCAGCAGTGATCCCCGGCGGGCCAAAAACATTCAGTACTTC. It codes for CASSDPRRAKNIQYF.

The V call is TRBV28, the J call TRBJ1-6; the match to TRBD1 covers 9 bases. This CDR3 spans 19 amino acids. V lost 6 bases to trimming and J lost 1 base; unmatched junction nucleotides: 13. Germline values: CDR1 MDHEN, CDR2 SYDVKM. CDR3 region: CASRPPSRDRESYNSPLHF. The CDR3 region has the DNA TGTGCCAGCAGGCCACCAAGCCGGGACAGGGAATCCTATAATTCACCCCTCCACTTT.

This chain joins TRBV4-2 and TRBJ2-3; TRBD2 is a possible D gene (7 bases). Germline CDR1 is LGHNA and CDR2 is YNFKEQ. V lost 1 base and J lost 5, with 13 bases in between. This CDR3 spans 15 amino acids. CDR3 DNA: TGTGCCAGCAGCCAAGGACGGGGGGCAGGAGATACGCAGTATTTT. This encodes CASSQGRGAGDTQYF.

The table lists this clone with a count of one. V is TRBV19 and J is TRBJ2-5, with 7 nucleotides matching TRBD1. Germline CDR1 and CDR2: LNHDA and SQIVND (reference sequence). With 4 bases clipped from V and 5 bases from J, the junction kept 10 bases outside the gene matches. CDR3 size: 15 residues. This CDR3 is CASSTGTDSLETQYF. CDR3 DNA: TGTGCCAGTAGTACCGGGACAGACTCGTTGGAGACCCAGTACTTC. The entire variable domain, with the rest obtained from reference TRBV19 and TRBJ2-5, is as follows: DGGITQSPKYLFRKEGQNVTLSCEQNLNHDAMYWYRQDPGQGLRLIYYSQIVNDFQKGDIAEGYSVSREKKESFPLTVTSAQKNPTAFYLCASSTGTDSLETQYFGPGTRLLVL.

This clone was observed once. This rearrangement joins TRBV28 to TRBJ2-7, with 9 bases aligning to TRBD1. Germline CDR1 and CDR2: MDHEN and SYDVKM. J lost 4 bases, V lost 4 bases, and 11 bases had no gene match. The CDR3 runs 16 residues. CDR3 residues: CASSSPTGTGSYEQYF. DNA of the CDR3: TGTGCCAGCAGTTCCCCGACCGGGACAGGGTCGTACGAGCAGTACTTC.

The chain is built from TRBV28 and TRBJ2-3, with TRBD1 identical over 7 bases. CDR1 and CDR2 (germline): MDHEN, SYDVKM. This CDR3 comprises 14 residues. Losses at the gene ends were 4 bases for V and 6 bases for J; bases not matched to a gene: 7. The CDR3 DNA is TGTGCCAGCAGTTCCCGACAGGGTTGGGATACGCAGTATTTT. It translates to CASSSRQGWDTQYF.

This chain links TRBV7-9 with TRBJ1-1, with a weak D call TRBD1 (6 bases). V was pared by 0 bases and J by 2 bases, with 16 bases between. The length of the CDR3 is 17 residues. In germline, CDR1 is SEHNR, CDR2 FQNEAQ (reference sequence). The CDR3 DNA reads TGTGCCAGCAGCTTAGCGAGATCCTTGGGGGCTAACACTGAAGCTTTCTTT. Protein sequence: CASSLARSLGANTEAFF. The whole variable domain, remainder taken from reference TRBV7-9 and TRBJ1-1, is DTGVSQNPRHKITKRGQNVTFRCDPISEHNRLYWYRQTLGQGPEFLTYFQNEAQLEKSRLLSDRFSAERPKGSFSTLEIQRTEQGDSAMYLCASSLARSLGANTEAFFGQGTRLTVV.

This clone was recorded once. The J gene is TRBJ1-6, the V gene TRBV7-9; D gene uncertain. The V end was cut by 1 base, the J end by 4 bases, with 11 bases between. Germline V gene sequence: CDR1 SEHNR, CDR2 FQNEAQ (reference sequence). This CDR3 is built from 16 residues. CDR3 protein: CASSLESPVYNSPLHF. In DNA, the CDR3 is TGTGCCAGCAGCTTAGAGAGTCCGGTTTATAATTCACCCCTCCACTTT.

This clone was observed once. This rearrangement joins TRBV7-2 to TRBJ1-5; D may be TRBD1 (5 bases). This CDR3 has 15 amino acids. Germline lookup yields CDR1 SGHTA and CDR2 FQGNSA. V was trimmed by 2 bases and J by 2 bases, leaving 10 bases between them. The CDR3 sequence is CASSLTRVGNQPQHF. Written as DNA, the CDR3 is TGTGCCAGCAGCTTAACCAGGGTGGGCAATCAGCCCCAGCATTTT. The full variable domain, its missing parts supplied by reference TRBV7-2 and TRBJ1-5, is GAGVSQSPSNKVTEKGKDVELRCDPISGHTALYWYRQSLGQGLEFLIYFQGNSAPDKSGLPSDRFSAERTGGSVSTLTIQRTQQEDSAVYLCASSLTRVGNQPQHFGDGTRLSIL.

The gene calls are TRBV19 and TRBJ2-2; the D gene is possibly TRBD2 (7 bases). The CDR3 has 18 amino acids. V lost 5 bases and J lost 0, with 19 bases in between. CDR1 is LNHDA and CDR2 is SQIVND in the germline V gene (reference sequence). DNA for the CDR3: TGTGCCAGTAGTTGGGGAAGCGGGGACATAACGAACACCGGGGAGCTGTTTTTT. Protein: CASSWGSGDITNTGELFF.

CDR3 DNA: TGCGCCAGCAGCCCTACGACAGGGAGGTCCTACGAGCAGTACTTC. Its translation: CASSPTTGRSYEQYF. The rearrangement joins TRBV5-1 to TRBJ2-7, with D possibly being TRBD1 (7 bases). Germline V gene lookup returns CDR1 SGHRS and CDR2 YFSETQ. V shed 4 bases and J shed 1 base, with 15 bases lying between them. This CDR3 contains 15 residues.

The chain has TRBV5-1 and TRBJ1-3, with 9 bases matching TRBD1. The CDR3 is 14 amino acids. V lost 0 bases, J lost 5 bases, and 0 bases stayed unmatched. CDR1 and CDR2 from the germline V gene are SGHRS and YFSETQ. CDR3 sequence: CASSLDRGRNTIYF. CDR3 sequence (DNA): TGCGCCAGCAGCTTGGACAGGGGGCGAAACACCATATATTTT.